This TCR beta chain was obtained from a study of beta chain features in type 1 diabetes (dated by TCRdb to the late 2010s). Concerning the study at large: Patients and healthy donors did not differ in mean age, gender distribution, total cell number or subset yield. Whereas all 30 or so donors provided naive and central memory subsets, regulatory and stem cell-like memory subsets were isolated from just 8 patients and roughly eight healthy donors. A total of just under 110,000,000 sorted cells were examined across all samples, and RNA yield correlated strongly with the number of cells per subset. The study compared TCRB repertoires of sorted circulating CD4+ T cell subsets between recently diagnosed type 1 diabetes patients and matched healthy donors. Paper-wide results and their limitations: Only small numbers of individuals were included in the HLA sub-analyses, which left unresolved whether HLA type had any influence on TCRB rearrangement. Because cDNA was sequenced instead of genomic DNA, activated cells with high expression could be over-represented, although the groups did not differ in activation or CD3 levels. Fewer insertions and more nucleotide deletions at VDJ recombination sites were observed in patients with type 1 diabetes, implying thymic rearrangement abnormalities. Type 1 diabetes patients showed a moderate but significant shortening of TCRB CDR3 length in all four CD4+ subsets. Shorter templates might be favored by PCR, yet because patient and control samples were amplified and corrected together, any such skew would affect both groups equally. The naive, central memory and regulatory TCRB repertoires appeared to resemble one another more closely among patients than among healthy donors.

The CDR3 goes from the cysteine to the phenylalanine over 11 residues. CDR3 DNA is the only sequence kept; it has 33 bases, read in frame from the first base. CDR1 and CDR2 were assigned from the germline V gene as SQVTM and ANQGSEA. V is reduced by 7 bases and J by 2 bases, leaving a spacing of 9 bases between them. In its sample, this clone was seen many times. Its antigen is still unknown. The record has no base qualities; no much larger clone is one base away. From each donor, a single peripheral blood sample of 90 to 150 mL on average was drawn into heparinised tubes. A BD FACSAria II was used to sort naive, central memory, regulatory and stem cell-like memory CD4+ T cells with a panel that included CD45RO, CCR7, CD25, CD127, CD95 and CD27. Every sorted population had a purity above 95%. Right away, PBMCs were isolated by Lymphoprep density gradient centrifugation and were stained directly, with no culture step. To minimize batch effects, samples were stained and sorted in pairs, one healthy donor with one patient per experiment.

The entire isolated RNA was reverse transcribed using the High Capacity cDNA Reverse Transcription Kit, and thus expressed TCRB transcripts were sequenced. Naive, central memory and regulatory T cell samples underwent deep immunoSEQ sequencing, averaging about 3.57 million total reads per sample. After sorted cells were lysed in RLT buffer, RNA was extracted with DNase-treated RNeasy Micro or Mini kits, with the choice depending on cell number. Each cell subset was processed on its own to prevent cross-contamination, while patient and healthy donor samples were processed together. TCRB sequences were amplified from cDNA with the immunoSEQ multiplex PCR, producing 87-bp fragments spanning the CDR3 region. Sequencing of the amplicons was performed on the Illumina HiSeq platform. The original pipeline was this. PCR bias was computationally corrected using synthetic template baselines, reads within Hamming distance 2 were collapsed, and singletons that could not be merged were discarded. Reads were aligned to IMGT to assign V, D and J genes, CDR3 length, and insertions or deletions at six rearrangement sites. Within each subset, clonotype counts were normalized to sorted cell number, after which true diversity and Gini coefficients were computed with the tcR R package. The overlap coefficient, calculated on TCRB nucleotide sequences, was used to quantify repertoire sharing. As a proxy for the pre-selection repertoire, out-of-frame TCRB sequences from naive cells were analyzed. What TCRdb holds here is the immuneACCESS table cut down to in-frame rearrangements. Part of the clones is not present; checked against another copy, under half of the missing clones reflect an unresolved V gene, and the others are unexplained. The DNA gave D and trimming, while V, J and clone size come from that table. This sample comprises 200,000 to 250,000 clones, over 8.5% of them detected only once. The ten largest clones add up to about 0.03% of the sample.

The receptor comes from a woman aged 18 to 35 in good health. Sequenced input: naive CD4+ T cells from blood. The cell subset or site label, read with the paper, signifies: true naive CD4+ T cells. The sequence is built from TRBV29-1 and TRBJ2-7; TRBD1 might be the D gene, on 6 matching bases. CDR3 region: CSAGTPYEQYF. The DNA sequence reads TGCAGCGCCGGGACACCCTACGAGCAGTACTTC.